Presented here are 21 T cell receptor beta chains from one specimen sequenced in a study of blood T cell repertoires in COVID-19. The table came from immunoSEQ multiplex PCR; TCRdb's copy has only in-frame clones and leaves some out. The sample holds a few hundred thousand clones, approximately 90% seen once. Material for sequencing was PBMCs or T cells enriched from blood (not recorded which). These receptors were taken from a woman in her sixties or seventies who had recovered from COVID-19.

The chain carries TRBV10-1 and TRBJ1-1; D gene ambiguous. The germline gives CDR1 WNHNN, CDR2 SYGVQD (reference sequence). This CDR3 has 13 residues. The V and J ends lost 2 bases and 3 bases respectively, with 7 bases between them. CDR3 protein: CASSEEGYTEAFF. The CDR3 DNA follows: TGCGCCAGCAGTGAGGAGGGATACACTGAAGCTTTCTTT.

The gene calls are TRBV5-1 and TRBJ2-7; perhaps TRBD1 as D (5 bases). With 4 bases removed from V and 6 bases from J, the gap between germline ends came to 14 bases. The germline gives CDR1 SGHRS, CDR2 YFSETQ. This CDR3 has 13 amino acids. The CDR3 DNA is TGCGCCAGCAGCCCTTACCTGGGGCGCGAGCAGTACTTC. Its protein is CASSPYLGREQYF.

The rearrangement uses TRBV5-1 and TRBJ2-3; TRBD1 might be the D (5 bases). The CDR3 is 16 amino acids. Trimming took 0 bases from V and 4 from J, leaving 15 bases between them. Germline V lookup: CDR1 SGHRS, CDR2 YFSETQ. CDR3 residues: CASSLGAGLIPDTQYF. The CDR3, as DNA: TGCGCCAGCAGCTTGGGTGCAGGGCTCATCCCAGATACGCAGTATTTT.

The genes are TRBV7-9 and TRBJ2-3; TRBD1 is a possible D gene (5 bases). In germline, CDR1 is SEHNR, CDR2 FQNEAQ (reference sequence). CDR3 length: 13 amino acids. Between the trimmed V and J ends, which lost 5 bases and 8 bases, there was a span of 14 bases. CDR3 DNA: TGTGCCAGCAGCCCGAAGGGGAATACTACGCAGTATTTT. Translation: CASSPKGNTTQYF.

The chain combines TRBV7-6 with TRBJ1-3; unclear D gene. The CDR3 loop spans 15 amino acids. V was trimmed by 5 bases and J by 0 bases, leaving 11 bases between them. The germline gives CDR1 SGHVS, CDR2 FNYEAQ. CDR3 DNA: TGTGCCAGCAGCCAGGCACGGTCCTCTGGAAACACCATATATTTT. This sequence encodes CASSQARSSGNTIYF.

The chain recombines TRBV6-5 with TRBJ1-1; 8 bases are a match to TRBD1. Germline V lookup: CDR1 MNHEY, CDR2 SVGAGI. The CDR3 consists of 14 residues. Losses at the gene ends were 7 bases for V and 1 base for J; bases not matched to a gene: 5. The CDR3 DNA sequence: TGTGCCAGCATTTCAGGACAGGGGAACACTGAAGCTTTCTTT. Translated, it gives CASISGQGNTEAFF.

The chain joins TRBV5-1 to TRBJ1-2; D is unresolved. V lost 7 bases and J lost 4, with 14 bases in between. The germline gives CDR1 SGHRS, CDR2 YFSETQ. The CDR3 totals 13 residues. The chain's CDR3 is CASSKGSTYGYTF. CDR3 bases: TGCGCCAGCTCAAAAGGGAGTACCTATGGCTACACCTTC. Based on the CDR3 plus reference TRBV5-1 and TRBJ1-2, the full variable domain is KAGVTQTPRYLIKTRGQQVTLSCSPISGHRSVSWYQQTPGQGLQFLFEYFSETQRNKGNFPGRFSGRQFSNSRSEMNVSTLELGDSALYLCASSKGSTYGYTFGSGTRLTVV.

The chain uses TRBV7-6 and TRBJ2-1, with 8 bases fitting TRBD2. This CDR3 region has 16 residues. Germline V gene lookup returns CDR1 SGHVS and CDR2 FNYEAQ. J gave up 6 bases and V 5 bases, and 12 bases lay outside the gene matches. The CDR3 reads CASSPLSSGVGNEQFF. CDR3 sequence (DNA): TGTGCCAGCAGCCCCCTCAGTAGCGGGGTAGGCAATGAGCAGTTCTTC.

This clone was seen only once. The chain couples TRBV5-6 to TRBJ1-4; maybe TRBD1 (6 bases). The V and J ends lost 0 bases and 4 bases respectively, with 10 bases between them. The germline gives CDR1 SGHDT, CDR2 YYEEEE. The CDR3 spans 15 residues. The CDR3 loop is CASSLGGQSNEKLFF. CDR3 DNA sequence: TGTGCCAGCAGCTTGGGAGGACAGAGTAATGAAAAACTGTTTTTT.

This clone was detected a few times. V gene TRBV6-5 combines with J gene TRBJ2-2, with a weak D call TRBD1 (6 bases). The CDR3 is 15 residues long. Looked up from germline, CDR1 is MNHEY and CDR2 is SVGAGI. The V end was cut by 6 bases, the J end by 1 base, with 12 bases between. CDR3 nucleotides: TGTGCCAGCAGGCGGACAGATCTGAACACCGGGGAGCTGTTTTTT. It codes for CASRRTDLNTGELFF.

This chain joins TRBV27 and TRBJ1-6; D may be TRBD1 (6 bases). This CDR3 is 16 amino acids long. Between the trimmed V and J ends, which lost 7 bases and 0 bases, there was a span of 13 bases. Germline assignment: CDR1 MNHEY and CDR2 SMNVEV (reference sequence). In DNA form, the CDR3 reads TGTGCCAGCAACCCGACAGGAGGCTCCTATAATTCACCCCTCCACTTT. It translates to CASNPTGGSYNSPLHF.

V is TRBV19 and J is TRBJ2-1, with TRBD1 matching over 8 bases. Germline CDR1 is LNHDA and CDR2 is SQIVND (reference sequence). The CDR3 runs to 15 residues. J lost 2 bases, V lost 3 bases, and 3 bases had no gene match. CDR3: CASSMDRVTYNEQFF. The CDR3 DNA reads TGTGCCAGTAGTATGGACAGGGTGACCTACAATGAGCAGTTCTTC. Complete variable domain (other parts from reference TRBV19 and TRBJ2-1): DGGITQSPKYLFRKEGQNVTLSCEQNLNHDAMYWYRQDPGQGLRLIYYSQIVNDFQKGDIAEGYSVSREKKESFPLTVTSAQKNPTAFYLCASSMDRVTYNEQFFGPGTRLTVL.

This chain connects TRBV9 to TRBJ2-3, with TRBD2 matching 11 bases. Germline V gives CDR1 SGDLS, CDR2 YYNGEE. J lost 4 bases, V lost 4 bases, and 11 bases had no gene match. CDR3 length equals 17 residues. In nucleotides, the CDR3 is TGTGCCAGCAGCATCCCCCTTAGCGGGGGGGGTTCAGATACGCAGTATTTT. It encodes CASSIPLSGGGSDTQYF.

The chain uses TRBV27 and TRBJ2-7; possible D gene TRBD1, 5 bases. Germline assignment: CDR1 MNHEY and CDR2 SMNVEV (reference sequence). The CDR3 is 12 residues long. Trimming stripped 7 bases from V and 6 bases from J, with 13 bases between. DNA for the CDR3: TGTGCCAGCAACTTAACAGGTCCCGAGCAGTACTTC. It yields the protein CASNLTGPEQYF.

The J gene is TRBJ2-7, the V gene TRBV18, with 10 bases that match TRBD1. The CDR3 is made up of 15 amino acids. Trimming at V came to 0 bases and at J to 2 bases, leaving 1 base not matched to a gene. Germline V gene lookup returns CDR1 KGHSH and CDR2 LQKENI. The CDR3 sequence is CASSPPGQGAYEQYV. CDR3 nucleotide sequence: TGTGCCAGCTCACCACCTGGACAGGGGGCCTACGAGCAGTACGTC.

The chain carries TRBV15 and TRBJ1-5; D unclear. Trimming took off 3 bases at V and 4 bases at J, with 13 bases between the two ends. CDR1 and CDR2 from the germline V gene are LNHNV and YYDKDF (reference sequence). This CDR3 is 15 amino acids long. The CDR3 DNA reads TGTGCCACCAGCAGGGCGATCGGGAGAAATCAGCCCCAGCATTTT. This sequence encodes CATSRAIGRNQPQHF.

This sequence joins TRBV9 and TRBJ2-1; 15 bases agree with TRBD2. With V trimmed by 4 bases and J by 4 bases, 9 bases remained unmatched. Germline CDR1 is SGDLS and CDR2 is YYNGEE. The CDR3 runs 18 residues. The CDR3 spells CASSPKGLAGGSYNEQFF. The CDR3 nucleotides read TGTGCCAGCAGCCCCAAGGGACTAGCGGGGGGTTCGTACAATGAGCAGTTCTTC. The full variable domain, completed using reference TRBV9 and TRBJ2-1, is DSGVTQTPKHLITATGQRVTLRCSPRSGDLSVYWYQQSLDQGLQFLIQYYNGEERAKGNILERFSAQQFPDLHSELNLSSLELGDSALYFCASSPKGLAGGSYNEQFFGPGTRLTVL.

This clone has a single count. The chain recombines TRBV6-6 with TRBJ2-5; TRBD2 matches 8 bases. This CDR3 spans 16 amino acids. Germline values: CDR1 MNHNY, CDR2 SVGAGI (reference sequence). Trimming cost V 6 bases and J 1 base; bases outside gene matches: 10. This CDR3 reads CASSRWSRGVQETQYF. For the CDR3, the DNA is TGTGCCAGCAGCCGCTGGTCGCGGGGGGTCCAAGAGACCCAGTACTTC.

The CDR3 sequence is CASSYGGTSKSTEAFF. The DNA for the CDR3 is TGTGCCAGCAGTTACGGAGGAACAAGTAAGAGCACTGAAGCTTTCTTT. The chain carries TRBV6-5 and TRBJ1-1; D remains unclear. Trimming cost V 2 bases and J 4 bases, with 17 bases left between them. The germline V gene encodes CDR1 MNHEY and CDR2 SVGAGI. The length of the CDR3 is 16 residues.

This clone turned up a few times. This same CDR3 is encoded by further DNA sequences in the sample. The rearrangement joins TRBV19 to TRBJ1-6; D not certain. Trimming took 2 bases from V and 6 from J, leaving 2 bases between them. CDR3 size: 12 residues. CDR1 is LNHDA and CDR2 is SQIVND in the germline V gene (reference sequence). CDR3 nucleotides: TGTGCCAGTAGTATACGTAATTCACCCCTCCACTTT. Its translation: CASSIRNSPLHF.

In its sample, this clone was seen once. The chain recombines TRBV11-3 with TRBJ2-7, with TRBD1 identical over 10 bases. The ends lost 4 bases at V and 3 bases at J; junction bases unmatched: 6. The germline gives CDR1 SGHNT, CDR2 YENEEA. This CDR3 comprises 15 residues. The CDR3 here is CASSSPGTGDYEQYF. The CDR3 coding sequence is TGTGCCAGCAGCTCCCCCGGGACAGGGGACTACGAGCAGTACTTC. The full variable domain, its missing parts supplied by reference TRBV11-3 and TRBJ2-7, is EAGVVQSPRYKIIEKKQPVAFWCNPISGHNTLYWYLQNLGQGPELLIRYENEEAVDDSQLPKDRFSAERLKGVDSTLKIQPAELGDSAVYLCASSSPGTGDYEQYFGPGTRLTVT.